Listed below are T cell receptor beta chains from one sample, sequenced in a study of identical twins. TCRdb passed the 5' RACE reads through MiXCR, listing each CDR3 protein once. This sample has fewer than 900,000 distinct CDR3 sequences, with 21% found just once. The sample was also linked to a second study, of T cells expressing NK-cell markers.

Sequencing used PBMCs. Source of these receptors: a young woman in good health. Both conserved end residues are part of each CDR3. Each record gives: clone size, D gene, J gene, V gene, CDR3 protein, CDR3 DNA. D genes are given only for firm matches. Not every row has a clone size; where given, it reads once, few, many or a size class.

clone_size: .
d_call: .
j_call: TRBJ2-5
v_call: TRBV20-1
cdr3_aa: CSASRGGTTAETQYF
cdr3_nt: TGCAGTGCTAGCCGGGGCGGGACAACCGCAGAGACCCAGTACTTC

clone_size: many
d_call: .
j_call: TRBJ2-7
v_call: TRBV10-3
cdr3_aa: CAISESFSRDEQYF
cdr3_nt: TGTGCCATCAGTGAGTCCTTCTCCAGGGACGAGCAGTACTTC

clone_size: .
d_call: .
j_call: TRBJ2-5
v_call: TRBV5-5
cdr3_aa: CASSFSTWETQYF
cdr3_nt: TGTGCCAGCAGCTTCTCTACGTGGGAGACCCAGTACTTC

clone_size: .
d_call: .
j_call: TRBJ2-1
v_call: TRBV20-1
cdr3_aa: CSAIILGKGNEQFF
cdr3_nt: TGCAGTGCTATTATTCTGGGGAAGGGCAATGAGCAGTTCTTC

clone_size: .
d_call: .
j_call: TRBJ1-5
v_call: TRBV4-3
cdr3_aa: CASSLLQGNQPQHF
cdr3_nt: TGCGCCAGCAGCCTTCTTCAGGGTAATCAGCCCCAGCATTTT

clone_size: few
d_call: .
j_call: TRBJ2-3
v_call: TRBV24-1
cdr3_aa: CATSDPNVGTDTQYF
cdr3_nt: TGTGCCACCAGTGACCCCAACGTCGGCACAGATACGCAGTATTTT

clone_size: few
d_call: TRBD2
j_call: TRBJ2-3
v_call: TRBV6-5
cdr3_aa: CASSYLGLAGGPDTQYF
cdr3_nt: TGTGCCAGCAGTTACCTGGGACTAGCGGGGGGCCCTGATACGCAGTATTTT

clone_size: few
d_call: .
j_call: TRBJ1-5
v_call: TRBV12-3/TRBV12-4
cdr3_aa: CASSLRGPNQPQHF
cdr3_nt: TGTGCCAGCAGCCTCCGTGGGCCAAATCAGCCCCAGCATTTT

clone_size: .
d_call: .
j_call: TRBJ2-3
v_call: TRBV12-3/TRBV12-4
cdr3_aa: CASSLRGDSTDTQYF
cdr3_nt: TGTGCCAGCAGTTTGAGAGGGGACAGCACAGATACGCAGTATTTT

clone_size: many
d_call: .
j_call: TRBJ1-2
v_call: TRBV12-3/TRBV12-4
cdr3_aa: CASSLGPYGYTF
cdr3_nt: TGCGCCAGCAGCCTGGGGCCCTATGGCTACACCTTC

clone_size: .
d_call: TRBD2
j_call: TRBJ2-7
v_call: TRBV6-2/TRBV6-3
cdr3_aa: CASSSPGLAGSSYEQYF
cdr3_nt: TGTGCCAGCAGTTCTCCAGGACTAGCGGGGAGCTCCTACGAGCAGTACTTC

clone_size: .
d_call: .
j_call: TRBJ1-2
v_call: TRBV10-3
cdr3_aa: CAIRDRWDGYTF
cdr3_nt: TGTGCCATCAGGGACCGCTGGGATGGCTACACCTTC

clone_size: .
d_call: .
j_call: TRBJ1-1
v_call: TRBV7-9
cdr3_aa: CASSHGHYTEAFF
cdr3_nt: TGTGCCAGCAGCCACGGACACTACACTGAAGCTTTCTTT

clone_size: .
d_call: TRBD1
j_call: TRBJ2-3
v_call: TRBV5-1
cdr3_aa: CASSPGTDDTDTQYF
cdr3_nt: TGCGCCAGCAGCCCCGGGACAGATGACACAGATACGCAGTATTTT

clone_size: many
d_call: TRBD2
j_call: TRBJ2-7
v_call: TRBV6-2/TRBV6-3
cdr3_aa: CASSYSAGGIYEQYF
cdr3_nt: TGTGCCAGCAGTTACTCCGCGGGAGGGATCTACGAGCAGTACTTC

clone_size: many
d_call: .
j_call: TRBJ2-1
v_call: TRBV10-3
cdr3_aa: CAIRRNQGHNEQFF
cdr3_nt: TGTGCCATCAGACGGAACCAAGGGCACAATGAGCAGTTCTTC

clone_size: .
d_call: TRBD1
j_call: TRBJ2-3
v_call: TRBV5-1
cdr3_aa: CASSLVGQGDDTQYF
cdr3_nt: TGCGCCAGCAGCTTGGTGGGACAGGGGGATGATACGCAGTATTTT

clone_size: few
d_call: .
j_call: TRBJ1-4
v_call: TRBV12-3/TRBV12-4
cdr3_aa: CASTPRAANEKLFF
cdr3_nt: TGTGCCAGCACTCCGAGGGCTGCTAATGAAAAACTGTTTTTT

clone_size: few
d_call: TRBD2
j_call: TRBJ2-1
v_call: TRBV11-3
cdr3_aa: CASSPPFGSGRGNEQFF
cdr3_nt: TGTGCCAGCAGCCCGCCTTTCGGTAGCGGGAGAGGCAATGAGCAGTTCTTC

clone_size: few
d_call: TRBD2
j_call: TRBJ2-2
v_call: TRBV19
cdr3_aa: CASNTGTSGTGELFF
cdr3_nt: TGTGCCAGTAATACCGGGACTAGCGGCACCGGGGAGCTGTTTTTT

clone_size: .
d_call: .
j_call: TRBJ2-2
v_call: TRBV18
cdr3_aa: CASSPTLGWSTGELFF
cdr3_nt: TGTGCCAGCTCACCAACTCTGGGATGGAGTACCGGGGAGCTGTTTTTT

clone_size: many
d_call: .
j_call: TRBJ2-2
v_call: TRBV20-1
cdr3_aa: CSAREGMGDTGELFF
cdr3_nt: TGCAGTGCTAGAGAAGGAATGGGTGACACCGGGGAGCTGTTTTTT